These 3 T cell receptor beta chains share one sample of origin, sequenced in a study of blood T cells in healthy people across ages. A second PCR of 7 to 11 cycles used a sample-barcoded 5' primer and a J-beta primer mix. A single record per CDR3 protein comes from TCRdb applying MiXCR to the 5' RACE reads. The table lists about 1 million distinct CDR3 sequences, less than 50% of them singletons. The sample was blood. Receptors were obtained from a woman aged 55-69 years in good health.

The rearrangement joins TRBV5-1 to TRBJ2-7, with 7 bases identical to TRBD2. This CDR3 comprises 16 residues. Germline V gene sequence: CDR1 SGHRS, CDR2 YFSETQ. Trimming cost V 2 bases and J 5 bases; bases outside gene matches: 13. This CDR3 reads CASSLTLGGLRDEQYF. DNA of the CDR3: TGCGCCAGCAGCTTAACCCTGGGGGGACTACGAGACGAGCAGTACTTC.

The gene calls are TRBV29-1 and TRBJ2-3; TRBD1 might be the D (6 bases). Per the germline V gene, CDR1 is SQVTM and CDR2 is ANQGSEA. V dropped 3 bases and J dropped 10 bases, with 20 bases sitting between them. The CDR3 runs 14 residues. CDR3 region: CSVEAQGSTDAQYF. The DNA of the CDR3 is TGCAGCGTTGAGGCTCAGGGGAGCACAGACGCGCAGTATTTT.

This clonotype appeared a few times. The CDR3 DNA follows: TGCAGTGCTGAAACAACGAGCTCAGTTCTCGGGGAGACCCAGTACTTC. This encodes CSAETTSSVLGETQYF. The chain links TRBV20-1 to TRBJ2-5; D remains unclear. CDR3 size: 16 residues. V lost 5 bases, J lost 5 bases, and 24 bases lay in between. CDR1 and CDR2 from the germline V gene are DFQATT and SNEGSKA (reference sequence).